A single sample gave rise to the 10 T cell receptor beta chains below, sequenced in a study of OX40 agonist ivuxolimab in advanced cancers. Generated by immunoSEQ multiplex PCR, the TCRdb table keeps only in-frame clones and is missing some. Seen here are fewer than 55,000 clones, 81% observed once, and the top ten hold about 5.8%. The sample in question was CD4+ or CD8+ T cells sorted from blood, obtained in a trial of the OX40 agonist ivuxolimab. The origin of the receptors is an adult with an advanced solid tumor such as melanoma, head and neck, liver or kidney cancer.

The chain employs TRBV19 and TRBJ1-5; D is undetermined. The germline V and J ends were trimmed by 3 bases and 1 base, with 4 bases remaining between them. Germline CDR1 is LNHDA and CDR2 is SQIVND (reference sequence). This CDR3 is built from 13 residues. The DNA for the CDR3 is TGTGCCAGTAGTATGTGGAGCAATCAGCCCCAGCATTTT. It specifies CASSMWSNQPQHF.

V usage is TRBV11-2 and J usage is TRBJ2-7; no clear D gene. CDR1 is SGHAT and CDR2 is FQNNGV in the germline V gene. The CDR3 consists of 12 residues. V was trimmed by 6 bases and J by 4 bases, leaving 10 bases between them. CDR3 sequence (DNA): TGTGCCAGCAGTTACGATCTATACGAGCAGTACGTC. It translates to CASSYDLYEQYV.

This clone was seen more than once but under ten times. CDR3 sequence: CASSYRGTYEQYF. The CDR3, as DNA: TGTGCCAGCAGCTACAGGGGAACCTACGAGCAGTACTTC. This chain joins TRBV7-9 and TRBJ2-7; 7 bases map to TRBD1. V dropped 4 bases and J dropped 2; count of bases not matched to a gene: 2. The CDR3 length is 13 residues. In germline, CDR1 is SEHNR, CDR2 FQNEAQ (reference sequence).

The gene calls are TRBV4-1 and TRBJ2-1; unclear D gene. Germline CDR1 and CDR2: MGHRA and YSYEKL. Trimming removed 1 base from V and 9 bases from J, with 4 bases in between. This CDR3 spans 11 amino acids. As DNA, the CDR3 is TGCGCCAGCAGCCAAGTACGTGAGCAGTTCTTC. Protein product: CASSQVREQFF.

The chain couples TRBV14 to TRBJ2-1; no firm D call. V was clipped by 0 bases and J by 4 bases, with 4 bases between them. This CDR3 is built from 13 residues. Per the germline V gene, CDR1 is SGHDN and CDR2 is FVKESK. Here the CDR3 reads CASSQDPYNEQFF. In DNA, the CDR3 is TGTGCCAGCAGCCAAGACCCTTACAATGAGCAGTTCTTC. The whole variable domain, remainder taken from reference TRBV14 and TRBJ2-1, is EAGVTQFPSHSVIEKGQTVTLRCDPISGHDNLYWYRRVMGKEIKFLLHFVKESKQDESGMPNNRFLAERTGGTYSTLKVQPAELEDSGVYFCASSQDPYNEQFFGPGTRLTVL.

This clone was seen just once. This chain connects TRBV14 to TRBJ1-1, with D unclear. V was clipped by 0 bases and J by 4 bases, with 6 bases between them. CDR3 length: 13 residues. Germline V CDR1 and CDR2: SGHDN, FVKESK. The CDR3 loop is CASSQDGTTEAFF. CDR3 in DNA: TGTGCCAGCAGCCAAGATGGAACCACTGAAGCTTTCTTT. The variable domain in full, with the rest retrieved from reference TRBV14 and TRBJ1-1, is EAGVTQFPSHSVIEKGQTVTLRCDPISGHDNLYWYRRVMGKEIKFLLHFVKESKQDESGMPNNRFLAERTGGTYSTLKVQPAELEDSGVYFCASSQDGTTEAFFGQGTRLTVV.

The rearrangement links TRBV5-4 to TRBJ1-1; TRBD1 aligns across 9 bases. This CDR3 has 16 residues. Germline V gives CDR1 SGHNT, CDR2 YYREEE (reference sequence). J was trimmed by 6 bases and V by 1 base; bases with no gene match: 10. The DNA of the CDR3 is TGTGCCAGCAGCTTGTACGTTACAGGGGGCTGGCCTGAAGCTTTCTTT. Translating gives CASSLYVTGGWPEAFF.

The chain uses TRBV28 and TRBJ1-5, with 9 bases lining up with TRBD1. This CDR3 region has 18 residues. Germline V lookup: CDR1 MDHEN, CDR2 SYDVKM. V lost 4 bases and J lost 4; bases outside the gene matches: 14. The CDR3 is CASSSWTGVIRINQPQHF. In DNA, the CDR3 is TGTGCCAGCAGTTCCTGGACAGGGGTTATTCGAATAAATCAGCCCCAGCATTTT.

The J gene is TRBJ2-1, the V gene TRBV30; 8 nucleotides align to TRBD2. V was pared by 7 bases and J by 4 bases, with 6 bases of the junction left unmatched. CDR3 size: 13 residues. Germline V gene data show CDR1 as GTSNPN and CDR2 as SVGIG (reference sequence). In nucleotides, the CDR3 is TGTGCCTCGAGCGGGAGTAATTACAATGAGCAGTTCTTC. This gives the protein CASSGSNYNEQFF.

J is TRBJ2-7 and V is TRBV6-5, with D possibly called TRBD1 or TRBD2 (5 bases each). Trimming removed 4 bases at V and 6 bases at J, with 13 bases between. The CDR3 length is 13 residues. Germline-derived CDR1 and CDR2 are MNHEY and SVGAGI. The CDR3 DNA sequence: TGTGCCAGCAGTTCGGGACGGTGGGGCGAGCAGTACTTC. It is translated as CASSSGRWGEQYF.